This TCR beta chain was sequenced during a study of OX40 agonist ivuxolimab in advanced cancers. The overall study: The dose of intravenous ivuxolimab that patients received every 2 weeks ranged from 0.01 to 10 mg/kg. Prior anti-PD-1, anti-PD-L1 or anti-CTLA-4 therapy did not bar entry, and about 38% had some. Study results and limitations: Clonal expansion was seen in CD4+ and CD8+ blood T cells by week 6 at 0.1 to 3.0 mg/kg. Mean expanded clone counts were higher in CD8+ than CD4+ T cells.

The CDR3 runs 15 residues. Trimming removed 1 base from V and 1 base from J, with 9 bases in between. The germline V gene has CDR1 MGHRA and CDR2 YSYEKL. Sequencing was performed with immunoSEQ multiplex PCR; in TCRdb, only in-frame clones are kept and a portion is missing. The sample lists approximately 37,000 clones, around 74% seen once, with approximately 20% in the top ten. Comments on this clone: Its antigen is undetermined.

J is TRBJ2-3 and V is TRBV4-1, with D hard to call. Sequenced material: CD4+ or CD8+ T cells sorted from blood, taken in a trial of the OX40 agonist ivuxolimab. This TCR was sampled from an adult with an advanced solid tumor such as melanoma, head and neck, liver or kidney cancer. This chain's CDR3 is CASSQGQTRTDTQYF. In DNA, the CDR3 is TGCGCCAGCAGCCAAGGACAAACCCGCACAGATACGCAGTATTTT.